What follows are 3 T cell receptor beta chains derived from one specimen sequenced in a study of T cell clones after liver transplantation. Profiled with immunoSEQ multiplex PCR; TCRdb holds only in-frame clones, not every one. The sample includes just over 60,000 clones, 65% to 75% seen only once; the top ten take approximately 15%. The sample here was CD4+ T cells from blood, taken before liver transplant. The receptors stem from a human donor who received a liver transplant.

This chain links TRBV2 with TRBJ1-2; TRBD1 matches at 9 bases. From germline, CDR1 is SNHLY and CDR2 FYNNEI. This CDR3 region has 14 residues. V was pared by 6 bases and J by 7 bases, with 9 bases of the junction left unmatched. DNA of the CDR3: TGTGCCAGCAGCGCCGGACAGGGGTCTCTTGGCTACACCTTC. Its protein is CASSAGQGSLGYTF.

The chain has TRBV5-4 and TRBJ1-2; no reliable D call. CDR1 is SGHNT and CDR2 is YYREEE in the germline V gene (reference sequence). The CDR3 loop spans 13 amino acids. V lost 4 bases to trimming and J lost 5 bases, with 12 bases between them. CDR3 coding DNA: TGTGCCAGCAGCACAATAAGTGTTTATGGCTACACCTTC. Residues: CASSTISVYGYTF. The full variable domain, in which reference TRBV5-4 and TRBJ1-2 provide the parts outside the CDR3, is ETGVTQSPTHLIKTRGQQVTLRCSSQSGHNTVSWYQQALGQGPQFIFQYYREEENGRGNFPPRFSGLQFPNYSSELNVNALELDDSALYLCASSTISVYGYTFGSGTRLTVV.

The rearrangement joins TRBV7-8 to TRBJ2-7, with D maybe TRBD2 (7 bases). The CDR3 totals 16 residues. With 6 bases removed from V and 2 bases from J, the gap between germline ends came to 20 bases. Per the germline V gene, CDR1 is SGHVS and CDR2 is FQNEAQ. DNA of the CDR3: TGTGCCAGCAGGCCCTCTAGGGGGGGATATGCCTACGAGCAGTACTTC. Translating gives CASRPSRGGYAYEQYF.